Each of the 13 T cell receptor beta chains below was sequenced from the same sample in a study of blood T cell repertoires in COVID-19. TCRdb's table, derived via immunoSEQ multiplex PCR, lists solely in-frame clones and lacks some. Altogether 150,000 to 200,000 clones are present, approximately 88% being singletons, with the ten largest covering 6.5% to 8.5%. Sequencing was done on a sample of PBMCs or T cells enriched from blood (not recorded which). These receptors came from a woman aged 45-65 years who had recovered from COVID-19.

V gene TRBV14 combines with J gene TRBJ1-1; D not resolved. Germline lookup yields CDR1 SGHDN and CDR2 FVKESK. CDR3 length: 12 residues. Trimming stripped 1 base from V and 10 bases from J, with 10 bases between. The CDR3 sequence: CASSQGPGLAFF. CDR3 coding DNA: TGTGCCAGCAGCCAAGGTCCGGGTTTAGCTTTCTTT.

The genes are TRBV7-6 and TRBJ2-7; no firm D call. The V end lost 1 base, the J end lost 1 base, and 8 bases lay between the germline ends. The germline gives CDR1 SGHVS, CDR2 FNYEAQ. The CDR3 sequence is 14 residues long. In nucleotides, the CDR3 is TGTGCCAGCAGCTTAGAGCCGGGTTCCTACGAGCAGTACTTC. Its protein is CASSLEPGSYEQYF.

This chain connects TRBV4-3 to TRBJ1-6, with D possibly TRBD1 on 5 matching bases. Deletions cut 0 bases from V and 7 bases from J, with 13 bases between. The V gene's germline CDR1 is LGHNA and CDR2 YSLEER. CDR3 size: 16 residues. CDR3 amino acids: CASSQDTPGPNSPLHF. The CDR3 DNA reads as TGCGCCAGCAGCCAAGATACTCCAGGGCCAAATTCACCCCTCCACTTT.

The count of this clone is one. The chain joins TRBV6-2 or TRBV6-3 to TRBJ2-3, with no clear D. This CDR3 region has 13 residues. The germline V gene encodes CDR1 MNHEY and CDR2 SVGEGT. Deletions cut 2 bases from V and 4 bases from J, with 7 bases between. CDR3 amino acids: CASSYAGPDTQYF. As DNA, the CDR3 is TGTGCCAGCAGTTACGCAGGTCCAGATACGCAGTATTTT.

The genes are TRBV29-1 and TRBJ2-7, with 7 positions matching TRBD1. Germline CDR1 SQVTM, CDR2 ANQGSEA. The CDR3 extends over 13 amino acids. Trimming took 5 bases from V and 2 from J; bases not matched to a gene: 6. The CDR3 loop is CSVLDRVAYEQYF. The CDR3 DNA reads as TGCAGCGTTTTAGACAGGGTGGCCTACGAGCAGTACTTC.

Only a few counts were recorded for this clone. V gene TRBV7-9 combines with J gene TRBJ1-5, with 7 bases matching TRBD1. Germline V gene sequence: CDR1 SEHNR, CDR2 FQNEAQ (reference sequence). The CDR3 extends over 15 amino acids. The CDR3 DNA follows: TGTGCTTACTGGGGACAGACTAATAGCAATCAGCCCCAGCATTTT. It codes for CAYWGQTNSNQPQHF.

The chain carries TRBV9 and TRBJ2-2; perhaps TRBD2 as D (7 bases). The V gene's germline CDR1 is SGDLS and CDR2 YYNGEE. V lost 3 bases, J lost 5 bases, and 8 bases lay in between. The CDR3 totals 13 residues. The CDR3 DNA sequence: TGTGCCAGCAGCGAGGGGGGGACCGGGGAGCTGTTTTTT. The encoded protein is CASSEGGTGELFF.

This sequence joins TRBV2 and TRBJ2-6, with D tentatively TRBD1 (5 bases). V gave up 6 bases and J gave up 4 bases, with 13 bases separating them. The germline V gene has CDR1 SNHLY and CDR2 FYNNEI. This CDR3 has 15 amino acids. The CDR3 DNA follows: TGTGCCAGCAGCGCTGGACAATCCGGGGCCAACGTCCTGACTTTC. Translating it yields CASSAGQSGANVLTF.

V gene TRBV5-4 combines with J gene TRBJ2-7, with 7 bases lining up with TRBD1. The CDR3 totals 13 residues. With V trimmed by 3 bases and J by 5 bases, 5 bases remained unmatched. The V gene's germline CDR1 is SGHNT and CDR2 YYREEE (reference sequence). CDR3 in amino acids: CASSWQQGNEQYF. CDR3 coding DNA: TGTGCCAGCAGCTGGCAACAGGGGAACGAGCAGTACTTC. The full variable domain, completed using reference TRBV5-4 and TRBJ2-7, is ETGVTQSPTHLIKTRGQQVTLRCSSQSGHNTVSWYQQALGQGPQFIFQYYREEENGRGNFPPRFSGLQFPNYSSELNVNALELDDSALYLCASSWQQGNEQYFGPGTRLTVT.

This clone was counted a few times. The rearrangement uses TRBV6-5 and TRBJ1-2, with 8 bases aligning to TRBD1. Trimming took 2 bases from V and 5 from J; bases not matched to a gene: 4. Germline CDR1 reads MNHEY; CDR2 reads SVGAGI. This CDR3 spans 14 amino acids. In DNA, the CDR3 is TGTGCCAGCAGTTACGGACAGGGCAATTATGGCTACACCTTC. Residues: CASSYGQGNYGYTF.

The chain has TRBV25-1 and TRBJ1-2, with a possible D match to TRBD1 (6 bases). V was cut by 6 bases and J by 8 bases, with 13 bases left in between. This CDR3 is built from 12 residues. Germline assignment: CDR1 MGHDK and CDR2 SYGVNS. The DNA for the CDR3 is TGTGCCAGCAGCGAGGGGGTCGGGGGCTACACCTTC. This translates into CASSEGVGGYTF.

This chain links TRBV27 with TRBJ1-1; D unresolved. The CDR3 is 13 residues long. Germline V gene lookup returns CDR1 MNHEY and CDR2 SMNVEV (reference sequence). Trimming left V 1 base short and J 4 bases short, with 7 bases between. CDR3 in DNA: TGTGCCAGCAGTTTATGGAGAACCACTGAAGCTTTCTTT. It is translated as CASSLWRTTEAFF.

The chain carries TRBV2 and TRBJ2-2; 8 bases line up with TRBD2. Germline V gene data show CDR1 as SNHLY and CDR2 as FYNNEI. J was trimmed by 4 bases and V by 7 bases; bases with no gene match: 8. This CDR3 is built from 15 residues. CDR3 sequence reads: CASKRAGDGTGELFF. The CDR3 nucleotides read TGTGCCAGCAAAAGAGCGGGGGACGGCACCGGGGAGCTGTTTTTT.